One sample yielded the 27 T cell receptor beta chains listed below, sequenced in a study of blood T cell repertoires in COVID-19. The protocol was immunoSEQ multiplex PCR, while the TCRdb copy is restricted to in-frame clones and leaves out a portion. The sample yields about 130,000 clones, approximately 70% seen once. Sequenced: peripheral blood. The receptors were sampled from an older woman with acute or convalescent COVID-19.

The rearrangement links TRBV6-5 to TRBJ2-3, with D tentatively TRBD1 (5 bases). The CDR3 contains 15 residues. Germline values: CDR1 MNHEY, CDR2 SVGAGI. The V gene lost 4 bases and the J gene lost 2 bases, with 13 bases spanning the gap. This CDR3 reads CASSSQGKDTDTQYF. The CDR3 DNA follows: TGTGCCAGCAGTTCTCAGGGAAAAGACACAGATACGCAGTATTTT.

This sequence joins TRBV5-1 and TRBJ1-1; TRBD1 agrees at 8 bases. Germline V gives CDR1 SGHRS, CDR2 YFSETQ. The length of the CDR3 is 13 residues. After removal of 4 bases from V and 7 bases from J, the junction contained 6 bases not matched to a gene. In DNA, the CDR3 is TGCGCCAGCAGCCAGCAGGGGGCGGGTGAAGCTTTCTTT. Protein sequence: CASSQQGAGEAFF.

The chain recombines TRBV2 with TRBJ2-5; TRBD1 matches 8 bases. Losses at the gene ends were 6 bases for V and 5 bases for J; bases not matched to a gene: 11. Germline CDR1 is SNHLY and CDR2 is FYNNEI. The CDR3 covers 15 residues. The CDR3 is CASRRTGQVGETQYF. The CDR3 region has the DNA TGTGCCAGCAGACGGACAGGGCAAGTGGGGGAGACCCAGTACTTC.

V usage is TRBV5-1 and J usage is TRBJ2-1; 11 nucleotides agree with TRBD2. This CDR3 is 14 amino acids long. CDR1 SGHRS and CDR2 YFSETQ come from the germline V gene. With V trimmed by 5 bases and J by 6 bases, 4 bases remained unmatched. CDR3 sequence reads: CASSKTSGSNEQFF. The CDR3 nucleotides read TGCGCCAGCAGTAAAACTAGCGGGAGCAATGAGCAGTTCTTC.

This sequence joins TRBV5-6 and TRBJ2-7, with 10 bases lining up with TRBD1. The CDR3 has 12 amino acids. Per the germline V gene, CDR1 is SGHDT and CDR2 is YYEEEE. J was trimmed by 12 bases and V by 5 bases; bases with no gene match: 8. The CDR3 protein is CASSFGQGVPYF. The CDR3 DNA sequence: TGTGCCAGCAGTTTTGGACAGGGGGTTCCGTACTTC.

A note on this clone: Germline is not matched at one junction end, which may reflect a read error. The chain joins TRBV2 to TRBJ1-6, with TRBD1 matching over 8 bases. Germline CDR1 and CDR2: SNHLY and FYNNEI. This CDR3 region has 15 residues. CDR3: CASREGTGYNSPLHF. The CDR3 coding sequence is TGTGCCAGCAGGGAAGGGACAGGTTACAATTCACCCCTCCACTTT.

The gene calls are TRBV27 and TRBJ2-1; 12 nucleotides align to TRBD2. The V gene end was trimmed by 5 bases and the J gene end by 4 bases; junction bases not matched to a gene: 9. The CDR3 extends over 17 amino acids. Germline CDR1 and CDR2: MNHEY and SMNVEV (reference sequence). CDR3 sequence (DNA): TGTGCCAGCAGTACCACCCGGACTAGCGGGGCTTACAATGAGCAGTTCTTC. Translating it yields CASSTTRTSGAYNEQFF.

This clone was seen a handful of times. This sequence joins TRBV19 and TRBJ1-2, with D unresolved. The V gene lost 5 bases and the J gene lost 6 bases, with 13 bases spanning the gap. The CDR3 runs to 13 residues. Germline CDR1 reads LNHDA; CDR2 reads SQIVND (reference sequence). The CDR3 DNA is TGTGCCAGTAGTTGGAGCAGTTTGGATGGCTACACCTTC. This sequence encodes CASSWSSLDGYTF.

J is TRBJ2-1 and V is TRBV5-6, with D hard to call. Germline CDR1 is SGHDT and CDR2 is YYEEEE. V lost 0 bases to trimming and J lost 6 bases, with 4 bases between them. The CDR3 extends over 12 amino acids. Here the CDR3 reads CASSLDSNEQFF. In nucleotides, the CDR3 is TGTGCCAGCAGCTTGGACTCCAATGAGCAGTTCTTC.

CDR3 in DNA: TGTGCCAGCAGTGGAGCGGGACAGGGTGAGACCCAGTACTTC. This encodes CASSGAGQGETQYF. The V gene is TRBV6-1, the J gene TRBJ2-5, with 9 bases aligning to TRBD1. The CDR3 totals 14 residues. CDR1 MNHNS and CDR2 SASEGT come from the germline V gene. After removal of 4 bases from V and 5 bases from J, the junction contained 5 bases not matched to a gene.

The chain joins TRBV11-1 to TRBJ1-1; D gene unclear. Trimming cost V 5 bases and J 7 bases, with 11 bases left between them. The germline V gene has CDR1 SGHAT and CDR2 FQDESV (reference sequence). CDR3 length: 12 residues. The CDR3 reads CASSKPGIEAFF. The CDR3 bases are TGTGCCAGCAGCAAACCGGGGATTGAAGCTTTCTTT.

The rearrangement uses TRBV28 and TRBJ1-3; D remains ambiguous. Trimming stripped 2 bases from V and 0 bases from J, with 2 bases between. The CDR3 has 13 amino acids. CDR1 and CDR2 (germline): MDHEN, SYDVKM. DNA for the CDR3: TGTGCCAGCAGTTTACTCTCTGGAAACACCATATATTTT. Translated, it gives CASSLLSGNTIYF.

V and J are TRBV30 and TRBJ2-7, with a weak D call TRBD2 (7 bases). Germline lookup yields CDR1 GTSNPN and CDR2 SVGIG (reference sequence). The V end was cut by 3 bases, the J end by 0 bases, with 15 bases between. This CDR3 comprises 15 residues. CDR3 in amino acids: CAWSGGGGVSYEQYF. The CDR3 DNA reads as TGTGCCTGGAGCGGAGGAGGGGGGGTCTCCTACGAGCAGTACTTC.

This sequence joins TRBV4-1 and TRBJ1-2; no reliable D call. CDR3 length: 18 amino acids. Trimming cost V 4 bases and J 0 bases, with 21 bases left between them. Germline assignment: CDR1 MGHRA and CDR2 YSYEKL. In DNA form, the CDR3 reads TGCGCCAGCAGCCCTTGGTTATGGGCCCCTCAAGCTAACTATGGCTACACCTTC. Translating it yields CASSPWLWAPQANYGYTF.

This chain uses TRBV5-1 with TRBJ2-7; TRBD2 matches at 9 bases. Trimming took 0 bases from V and 1 from J; bases not matched to a gene: 8. Germline V lookup: CDR1 SGHRS, CDR2 YFSETQ. The CDR3 covers 17 residues. This CDR3 reads CASSLGSSGDPSYEQYF. The CDR3 DNA is TGCGCCAGCAGCTTGGGGTCTAGCGGGGACCCATCCTACGAGCAGTACTTC.

The chain is built from TRBV6-6 and TRBJ1-6; no reliable D call. Germline values: CDR1 MNHNY, CDR2 SVGAGI (reference sequence). The CDR3 runs 13 residues. Trimming pared 7 bases from V and 10 bases from J, leaving 14 bases between. The CDR3 protein is CASTSTRWSPLHF. As DNA, the CDR3 is TGTGCCAGCACCTCTACCAGGTGGTCACCCCTCCACTTT.

This clone was recorded a few times. This sequence joins TRBV23-1 and TRBJ2-5, with 7 positions matching TRBD1. TRBV23-1 counts as an open reading frame of uncertain function. This CDR3 has 14 residues. After removal of 0 bases from V and 7 bases from J, the junction contained 5 bases not matched to a gene. The CDR3 nucleotides are TGCGCCAGCAGTCAATCGGACAGGCCAGGGACCCAGTACTTC. Amino acids: CASSQSDRPGTQYF.

This chain uses TRBV6-5 with TRBJ1-1, with D maybe TRBD1 (6 bases). V lost 4 bases to trimming and J lost 1 base, with 13 bases between them. Germline V gives CDR1 MNHEY, CDR2 SVGAGI. The CDR3 covers 15 residues. The CDR3 DNA reads TGTGCCAGCAGTTTCACGGGGGGGCCGAACACTGAAGCTTTCTTT. Its translation is CASSFTGGPNTEAFF.

The chain has TRBV27 and TRBJ2-1; D is undetermined. The CDR3 extends over 14 amino acids. Germline V CDR1 and CDR2: MNHEY, SMNVEV (reference sequence). Deletions cut 1 base from V and 7 bases from J, with 11 bases between. Here the CDR3 reads CASSLWARQNEQFF. The CDR3 region has the DNA TGTGCCAGCAGTTTATGGGCCCGCCAAAATGAGCAGTTCTTC.

This clone has only a few counts. The gene calls are TRBV7-9 and TRBJ2-5; 7 bases are a match to TRBD1. J lost 5 bases, V lost 1 base, and 7 bases had no gene match. The length of the CDR3 is 15 residues. Germline CDR1 reads SEHNR; CDR2 reads FQNEAQ (reference sequence). The CDR3 spells CASSLGADRVETQYF. The CDR3 bases are TGTGCCAGCAGCTTAGGCGCCGACAGGGTCGAGACCCAGTACTTC.

This clone was detected a few times. The chain employs TRBV28 and TRBJ1-1; D is undetermined. The V gene lost 6 bases and the J gene lost 2 bases, with 13 bases spanning the gap. The length of the CDR3 is 14 residues. Germline V CDR1 and CDR2: MDHEN, SYDVKM. CDR3 DNA sequence: TGTGCCAGCAGCCTACCTATAAGAAACACTGAAGCTTTCTTT. It codes for CASSLPIRNTEAFF. Together with reference TRBV28 and TRBJ1-1, the CDR3 gives the full variable domain: DVKVTQSSRYLVKRTGEKVFLECVQDMDHENMFWYRQDPGLGLRLIYFSYDVKMKEKGDIPEGYSVSREKKERFSLILESASTNQTSMYLCASSLPIRNTEAFFGQGTRLTVV.

This rearrangement joins TRBV5-1 to TRBJ1-4; a possible D gene is TRBD1 (6 bases). CDR3 length: 16 amino acids. Germline V gene data show CDR1 as SGHRS and CDR2 as YFSETQ. The germline V and J ends were trimmed by 4 bases and 8 bases, with 21 bases remaining between them. CDR3 amino acids: CASSRLSDRFGEKLFF. Written as DNA, the CDR3 is TGCGCCAGCAGCCGTCTATCTGACAGGTTTGGAGAAAAACTGTTTTTT.

This clone was observed at least ten times. This chain connects TRBV29-1 to TRBJ1-1; 8 bases agree with TRBD1. The junction had 7 bases not matched to a gene; V was cut back by 3 bases and J by 4 bases. The CDR3 contains 14 residues. CDR1 is SQVTM, CDR2 ANQGSEA, per germline. DNA for the CDR3: TGCAGCGTTGAGGCAGGGGGCGCGGGCACTGAAGCTTTCTTT. Translated, it gives CSVEAGGAGTEAFF.

The genes are TRBV24-1 and TRBJ2-1; TRBD2 matches 10 bases. The V gene end was trimmed by 4 bases and the J gene end by 7 bases; junction bases not matched to a gene: 9. Germline CDR1 is KGHDR and CDR2 is SFDVKD. The CDR3 runs to 16 residues. This CDR3 is CATSERASGRGNEQFF. CDR3 in DNA: TGTGCCACCAGTGAAAGGGCTAGCGGGAGAGGAAATGAGCAGTTCTTC.

This sequence joins TRBV15 and TRBJ1-3; 8 bases are shared with TRBD1. The ends lost 5 bases at V and 2 bases at J; junction bases unmatched: 5. The CDR3 contains 15 residues. Germline V gene sequence: CDR1 LNHNV, CDR2 YYDKDF (reference sequence). In nucleotides, the CDR3 is TGTGCCACCAGCGAAGGACAGGGCACTGGAAACACCATATATTTT. The encoded protein is CATSEGQGTGNTIYF.

The rearrangement joins TRBV7-2 to TRBJ2-7, with D unresolved. V lost 4 bases and J lost 2, with 6 bases in between. Germline CDR1 is SGHTA and CDR2 is FQGNSA. The CDR3 covers 12 residues. CDR3 sequence: CASSSKTYEQYF. In DNA form, the CDR3 reads TGTGCCAGCAGCTCTAAAACCTACGAGCAGTACTTC.

The gene calls are TRBV6-6 and TRBJ1-5; D uncertain. CDR1 is MNHNY, CDR2 SVGAGI, per germline (reference sequence). V was cut by 2 bases and J by 2 bases, with 13 bases left in between. This CDR3 spans 16 amino acids. The CDR3 bases are TGTGCCAGCAGTTACCCGATGGGAGACGGCAATCAGCCCCAGCATTTT. Its protein is CASSYPMGDGNQPQHF.